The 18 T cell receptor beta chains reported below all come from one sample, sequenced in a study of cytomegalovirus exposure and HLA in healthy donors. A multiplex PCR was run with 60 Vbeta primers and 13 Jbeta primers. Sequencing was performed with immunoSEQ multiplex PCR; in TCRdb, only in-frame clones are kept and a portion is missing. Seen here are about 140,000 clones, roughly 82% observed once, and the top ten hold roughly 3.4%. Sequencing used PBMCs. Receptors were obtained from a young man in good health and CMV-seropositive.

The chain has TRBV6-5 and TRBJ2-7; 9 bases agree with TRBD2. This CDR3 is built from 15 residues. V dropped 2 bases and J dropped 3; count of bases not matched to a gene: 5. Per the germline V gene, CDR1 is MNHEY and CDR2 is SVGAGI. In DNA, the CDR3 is TGTGCCAGCAGTTACAGGCGGGAGGGGGACTACGAGCAGTACTTC. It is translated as CASSYRREGDYEQYF.

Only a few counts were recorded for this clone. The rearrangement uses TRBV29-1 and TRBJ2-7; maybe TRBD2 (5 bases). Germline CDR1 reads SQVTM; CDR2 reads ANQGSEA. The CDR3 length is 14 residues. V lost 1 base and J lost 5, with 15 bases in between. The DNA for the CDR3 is TGCAGCGTTGAAGGTCGGGGTAGACCGAACGAGCAGTACTTC. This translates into CSVEGRGRPNEQYF.

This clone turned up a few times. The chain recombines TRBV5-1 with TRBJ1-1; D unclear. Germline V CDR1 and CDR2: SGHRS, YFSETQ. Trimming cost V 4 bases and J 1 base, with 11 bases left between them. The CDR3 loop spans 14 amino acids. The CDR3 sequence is CASSLLVENTEAFF. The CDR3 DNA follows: TGCGCCAGCAGCCTTCTAGTTGAGAACACTGAAGCTTTCTTT.

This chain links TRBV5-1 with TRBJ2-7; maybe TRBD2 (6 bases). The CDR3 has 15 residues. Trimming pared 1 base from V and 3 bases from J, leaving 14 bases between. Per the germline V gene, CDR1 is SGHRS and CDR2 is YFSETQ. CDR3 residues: CASSLIGAGHYEQYF. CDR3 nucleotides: TGCGCCAGCAGCTTGATCGGAGCGGGCCACTACGAGCAGTACTTC.

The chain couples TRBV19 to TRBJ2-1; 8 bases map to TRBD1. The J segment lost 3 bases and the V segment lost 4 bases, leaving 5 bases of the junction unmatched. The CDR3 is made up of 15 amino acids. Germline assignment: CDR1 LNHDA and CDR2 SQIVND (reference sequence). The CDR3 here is CASSTTGTGYNEQFF. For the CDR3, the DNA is TGTGCCAGTAGTACCACCGGGACAGGCTACAATGAGCAGTTCTTC.

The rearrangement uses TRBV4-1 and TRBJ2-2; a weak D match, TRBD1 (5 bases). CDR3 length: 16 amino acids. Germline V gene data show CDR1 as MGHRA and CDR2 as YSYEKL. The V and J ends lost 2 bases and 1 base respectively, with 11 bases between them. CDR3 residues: CASSQPQGQNTGELFF. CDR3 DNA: TGCGCCAGCAGCCAACCACAAGGACAGAACACCGGGGAGCTGTTTTTT.

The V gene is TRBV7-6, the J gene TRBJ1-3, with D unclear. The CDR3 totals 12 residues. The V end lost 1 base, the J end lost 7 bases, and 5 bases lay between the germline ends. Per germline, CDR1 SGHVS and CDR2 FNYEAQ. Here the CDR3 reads CASSLGGNTIYF. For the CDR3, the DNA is TGTGCCAGCAGCTTAGGCGGGAACACCATATATTTT.

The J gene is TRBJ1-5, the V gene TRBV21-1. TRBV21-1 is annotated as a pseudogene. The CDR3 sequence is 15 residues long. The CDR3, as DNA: TGTGCCAGCAGCAATTGTAGGAGGGAAGATCAGCCCCAGCATTTT. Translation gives CASSNCRREDQPQHF.

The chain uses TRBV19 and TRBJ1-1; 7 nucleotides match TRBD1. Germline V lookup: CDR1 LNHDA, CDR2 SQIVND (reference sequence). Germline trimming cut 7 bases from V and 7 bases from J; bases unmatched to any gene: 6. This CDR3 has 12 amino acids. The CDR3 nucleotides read TGTGCCAGTACCGTCGGGACAGTTGAAGCTTTCTTT. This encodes CASTVGTVEAFF.

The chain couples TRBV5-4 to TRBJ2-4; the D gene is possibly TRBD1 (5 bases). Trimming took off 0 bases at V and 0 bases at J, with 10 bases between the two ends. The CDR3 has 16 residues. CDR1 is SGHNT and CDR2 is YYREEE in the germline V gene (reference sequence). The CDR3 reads CASSLESGLAKNIQYF. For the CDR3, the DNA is TGTGCCAGCAGCTTGGAGTCAGGGCTAGCCAAAAACATTCAGTACTTC.

Here the CDR3 reads CASSKGQGLGNQPQHF. The CDR3, as DNA: TGTGCCAGCAGCAAGGGACAGGGCTTGGGAAATCAGCCCCAGCATTTT. The chain combines TRBV7-8 with TRBJ1-5; 9 bases are a match to TRBD1. This CDR3 has 16 residues. CDR1 and CDR2 from the germline V gene are SGHVS and FQNEAQ. V dropped 5 bases and J dropped 4; count of bases not matched to a gene: 9.

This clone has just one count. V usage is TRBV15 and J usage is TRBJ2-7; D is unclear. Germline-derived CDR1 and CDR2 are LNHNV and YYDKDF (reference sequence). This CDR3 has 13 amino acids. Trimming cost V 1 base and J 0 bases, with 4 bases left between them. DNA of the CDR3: TGTGCCACCAGCAGAGTGCGCTCCTACGAGCAGTACTTC. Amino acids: CATSRVRSYEQYF.

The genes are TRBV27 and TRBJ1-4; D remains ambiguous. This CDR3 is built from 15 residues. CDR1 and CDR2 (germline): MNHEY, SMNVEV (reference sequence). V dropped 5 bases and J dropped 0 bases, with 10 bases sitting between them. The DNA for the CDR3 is TGTGCCAGCAGTACCCGGGTTGCAACTAATGAAAAACTGTTTTTT. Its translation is CASSTRVATNEKLFF.

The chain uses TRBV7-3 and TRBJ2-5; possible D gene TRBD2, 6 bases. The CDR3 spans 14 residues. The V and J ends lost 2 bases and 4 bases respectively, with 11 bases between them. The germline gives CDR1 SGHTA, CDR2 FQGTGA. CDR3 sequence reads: CASSLGGSGETQYF. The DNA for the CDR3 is TGTGCCAGCAGCTTAGGGGGGTCAGGAGAGACCCAGTACTTC.

CDR3 loop: CASSLWTGSAKNIQYF. In nucleotides, the CDR3 is TGTGCCAGCAGTTTATGGACAGGATCAGCCAAAAACATTCAGTACTTC. V is TRBV27 and J is TRBJ2-4; 7 positions agree with TRBD1. The CDR3 length is 16 residues. Germline CDR1 reads MNHEY; CDR2 reads SMNVEV (reference sequence). With V trimmed by 1 base and J by 0 bases, 3 bases remained unmatched.

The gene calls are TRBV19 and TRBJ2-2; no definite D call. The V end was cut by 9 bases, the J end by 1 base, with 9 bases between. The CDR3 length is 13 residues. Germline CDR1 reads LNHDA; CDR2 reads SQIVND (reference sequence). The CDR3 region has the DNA TGTGCCAGCATCGCGGTGAACACCGGGGAGCTGTTTTTT. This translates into CASIAVNTGELFF.

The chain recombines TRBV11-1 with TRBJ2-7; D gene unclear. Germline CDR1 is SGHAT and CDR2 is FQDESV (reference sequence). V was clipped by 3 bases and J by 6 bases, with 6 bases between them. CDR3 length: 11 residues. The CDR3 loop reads CASSFSGEQYF. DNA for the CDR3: TGTGCCAGCAGCTTTTCGGGCGAGCAGTACTTC. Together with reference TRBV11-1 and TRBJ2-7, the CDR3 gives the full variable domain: EAEVAQSPRYKITEKSQAVAFWCDPISGHATLYWYRQILGQGPELLVQFQDESVVDDSQLPKDRFSAERLKGVDSTLKIQPAELGDSAMYLCASSFSGEQYFGPGTRLTVT.

The CDR3 DNA reads TGTGCCAGCAGTTACTCCGGGGACACCGGGGAGCTGTTTTTT. It yields the protein CASSYSGDTGELFF. The chain has TRBV6-5 and TRBJ2-2, with D possibly being TRBD2 (5 bases). The CDR3 loop spans 14 amino acids. Germline CDR1 MNHEY, CDR2 SVGAGI. The V end was cut by 0 bases, the J end by 3 bases, with 5 bases between.